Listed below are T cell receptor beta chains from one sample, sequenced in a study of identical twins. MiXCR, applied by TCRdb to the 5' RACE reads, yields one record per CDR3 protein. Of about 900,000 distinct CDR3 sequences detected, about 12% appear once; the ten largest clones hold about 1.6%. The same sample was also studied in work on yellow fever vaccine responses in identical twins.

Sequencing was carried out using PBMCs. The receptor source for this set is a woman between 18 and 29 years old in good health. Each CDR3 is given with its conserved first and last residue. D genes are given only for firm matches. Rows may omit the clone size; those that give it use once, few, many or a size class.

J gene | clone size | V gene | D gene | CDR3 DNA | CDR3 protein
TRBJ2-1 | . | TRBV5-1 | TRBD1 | TGCGCCAGCAGACAGGGGGCAGAACTTAATGAGCAGTTCTTC | CASRQGAELNEQFF
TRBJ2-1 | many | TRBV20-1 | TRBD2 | TGCAGTGCTAGAGATTGGTTAGCGGGGGGGCCAAATGAGCAGTTCTTC | CSARDWLAGGPNEQFF
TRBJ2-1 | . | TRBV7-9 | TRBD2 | TGTGCCAGCAGCCCACGGGAGGGACGGTCCCTACCCAATGAGCAGTTCTTC | CASSPREGRSLPNEQFF
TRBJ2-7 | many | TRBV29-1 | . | TGCAGCGTTGAAGACCGTGGGTACGAGCAGTACTTC | CSVEDRGYEQYF
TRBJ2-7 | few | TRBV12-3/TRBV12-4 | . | TGTGCCAGCACCGGCAGCCATAGCTCCTACGAGCAGTACTTC | CASTGSHSSYEQYF
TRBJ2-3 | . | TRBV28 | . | TGTGCCAGCAGTTTATTAGGACGGCTGTATTTT | CASSLLGRLYF
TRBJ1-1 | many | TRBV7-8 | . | TGTGCCAGCAGCTTAAGGGCGGCAGCGAAGAACACTGAAGCTTTCTTT | CASSLRAAAKNTEAFF
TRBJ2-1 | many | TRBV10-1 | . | TGCGCCAGCAGTGGGGACACCTACAATGAGCAGTTCTTC | CASSGDTYNEQFF
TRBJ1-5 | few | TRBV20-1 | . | TGCAGTGCTAGCGGGGGAATAGATCAGCCCCAGCATTTT | CSASGGIDQPQHF
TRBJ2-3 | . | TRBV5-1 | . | TGCGCCAGCAGCTCTCGGGGACTGCCTACAGATACGCAGTATTTT | CASSSRGLPTDTQYF
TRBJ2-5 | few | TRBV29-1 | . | TGCAGCGGTTGGCTGGGGGGCGCAGAGACCCAGTACTTC | CSGWLGGAETQYF
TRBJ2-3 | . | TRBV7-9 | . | TGTGCCAGCAGCTTAGTGCCGGGAGCGGGTACGCAGTATTTT | CASSLVPGAGTQYF
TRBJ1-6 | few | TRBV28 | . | TGTGCCAGCAGTCCCTGGAGGCAGGACTATAATTCACCCCTCCACTTT | CASSPWRQDYNSPLHF
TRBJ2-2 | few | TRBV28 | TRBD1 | TGTGCCAGCAGTTTGGACAGGGACGACACCGGGGAGCTGTTTTTT | CASSLDRDDTGELFF
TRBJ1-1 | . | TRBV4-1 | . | TGCGCCAGCAGCCAAGTGGCGCATCTTGAAGCTTTCTTT | CASSQVAHLEAFF
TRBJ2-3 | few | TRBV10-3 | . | TGTGCCATCAGTGAGTCGATGGGGCCAGATACGCAGTATTTT | CAISESMGPDTQYF
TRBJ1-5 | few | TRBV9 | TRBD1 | TGTGCCAGCAGCGGGACAGGGCAGTATCAGCCCCAGCATTTT | CASSGTGQYQPQHF
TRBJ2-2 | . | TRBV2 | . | TGTGCCAGCTTTTCGGGCTCCAACACCGGGGAGCTGTTTTTT | CASFSGSNTGELFF
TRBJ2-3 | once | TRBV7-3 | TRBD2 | TGTGCCAGCAGCCTTCAAGCGGGGGAGGATACGCAGTATTTT | CASSLQAGEDTQYF
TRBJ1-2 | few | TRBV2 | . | TGTGCCACCGAGGGACCGAACTATGGCTACACCTTC | CATEGPNYGYTF